These T cell receptor beta chains were read from a single sample in a study of cytomegalovirus exposure and HLA in healthy donors. TCRdb keeps only in-frame clones here, not all; method: immunoSEQ multiplex PCR. Across some 120,000 clones, the top ten clones capture about 2.3% of the sample. The sequencing sample was made of PBMCs. All receptors come from a man aged 40-55 years in good health and CMV-seronegative. CDR3s include the opening cysteine and the closing phenylalanine or tryptophan. Each record gives: J gene, V gene, D gene, CDR3 protein, CDR3 DNA. The D gene is left open where the match is weak.

j_call: TRBJ2-5; v_call: TRBV5-1; d_call: TRBD1; cdr3_aa: CASRTDRGQKLQETQYF; cdr3_nt: TGCGCCAGCAGAACAGACAGGGGGCAGAAGCTCCAAGAGACCCAGTACTTC
j_call: TRBJ1-5; v_call: TRBV10-3; d_call: -; cdr3_aa: CAISKSQGGDQPQHF; cdr3_nt: TGTGCCATCAGTAAGTCACAGGGAGGGGATCAGCCCCAGCATTTT
j_call: TRBJ1-5; v_call: TRBV6-1; d_call: -; cdr3_aa: CASSRDRSNQPQHF; cdr3_nt: TGTGCCAGCAGCCGAGACAGGAGCAATCAGCCCCAGCATTTT
j_call: TRBJ2-3; v_call: TRBV7-9; d_call: TRBD2; cdr3_aa: CASSAEFSGASTDTQYF; cdr3_nt: TGTGCCAGCAGCGCTGAATTTAGCGGGGCTAGCACAGATACGCAGTATTTT
j_call: TRBJ2-3; v_call: TRBV7-2; d_call: TRBD2; cdr3_aa: CASSPSGRDSDTQYF; cdr3_nt: TGTGCCAGCAGCCCTAGCGGGAGGGACTCAGATACGCAGTATTTT
j_call: TRBJ1-2; v_call: TRBV7-2; d_call: -; cdr3_aa: CASSSADSRKNTF; cdr3_nt: TGTGCCAGCAGCTCGGCGGACAGCCGGAAGAACACCTTC
j_call: TRBJ1-2; v_call: TRBV5-1; d_call: -; cdr3_aa: CASSSLGDTWNGGYTF; cdr3_nt: TGCGCCAGCAGCTCGCTAGGGGACACCTGGAACGGTGGCTACACCTTC
j_call: TRBJ2-7; v_call: TRBV7-9; d_call: -; cdr3_aa: CASSLLAYEQYF; cdr3_nt: TGTGCCAGCAGCTTATTGGCATACGAGCAGTACTTC
j_call: TRBJ1-5; v_call: TRBV7-9; d_call: -; cdr3_aa: CASGLEGEGFGNQPQHF; cdr3_nt: TGTGCCAGCGGCTTAGAAGGCGAGGGATTCGGCAATCAGCCCCAGCATTTT
j_call: TRBJ2-5; v_call: TRBV19; d_call: -; cdr3_aa: CASSSRGGPQETQYF; cdr3_nt: TGTGCCAGTAGTAGTAGGGGGGGCCCCCAAGAGACCCAGTACTTC
j_call: TRBJ1-5; v_call: TRBV28; d_call: TRBD1; cdr3_aa: CASSPGQGSQPQHF; cdr3_nt: TGTGCCAGCAGTCCGGGACAGGGGTCTCAGCCCCAGCATTTT
j_call: TRBJ1-5; v_call: TRBV7-2; d_call: -; cdr3_aa: CASSLRTVSNQPQHF; cdr3_nt: TGTGCCAGCAGCCTCCGGACAGTTAGCAATCAGCCCCAGCATTTT
j_call: TRBJ2-7; v_call: TRBV19; d_call: -; cdr3_aa: CASSMETLTSYEQYF; cdr3_nt: TGTGCCAGTAGTATGGAGACTCTTACCTCCTACGAGCAGTACTTC
j_call: TRBJ2-2; v_call: TRBV10-3; d_call: TRBD1; cdr3_aa: CAIREDRVRTGELFF; cdr3_nt: TGTGCCATCAGAGAGGACAGGGTGCGGACCGGGGAGCTGTTTTTT
j_call: TRBJ1-2; v_call: TRBV5-5; d_call: -; cdr3_aa: CASSALDRNYGYTF; cdr3_nt: TGTGCCAGCAGCGCATTGGACAGAAACTATGGCTACACCTTC
j_call: TRBJ2-6; v_call: TRBV2; d_call: -; cdr3_aa: CASRTGVSDSGANVLTF; cdr3_nt: TGTGCCAGCAGGACGGGAGTGTCGGATTCTGGGGCCAACGTCCTGACTTTC
j_call: TRBJ2-7; v_call: TRBV9; d_call: -; cdr3_aa: CASSQGLAVYEQYF; cdr3_nt: TGTGCCAGCAGCCAGGGACTCGCAGTCTACGAGCAGTACTTC
j_call: TRBJ2-2; v_call: TRBV9; d_call: -; cdr3_aa: CASSVEGPGNTGELFF; cdr3_nt: TGTGCCAGCAGCGTAGAGGGGCCCGGGAACACCGGGGAGCTGTTTTTT
j_call: TRBJ2-7; v_call: TRBV5-1; d_call: -; cdr3_aa: CASSLAPAGGRSEQYF; cdr3_nt: TGCGCCAGCAGCTTGGCCCCGGCAGGGGGGAGATCCGAGCAGTACTTC
j_call: TRBJ2-7; v_call: TRBV5-6; d_call: -; cdr3_aa: CASSLTLLSYEQYF; cdr3_nt: TGTGCCAGCAGCTTGACGTTATTAAGCTACGAGCAGTACTTC
j_call: TRBJ2-5; v_call: TRBV5-1; d_call: -; cdr3_aa: CASSPSPPLETQYF; cdr3_nt: TGCGCCAGCAGCCCCAGTCCCCCCCTAGAGACCCAGTACTTC
j_call: TRBJ2-3; v_call: TRBV19; d_call: TRBD2; cdr3_aa: CASSPWGGREPDTQYF; cdr3_nt: TGTGCCAGTAGTCCGTGGGGTGGGCGGGAGCCAGATACGCAGTATTTT
j_call: TRBJ2-5; v_call: TRBV4-2; d_call: -; cdr3_aa: CASSQVHGETQYF; cdr3_nt: TGTGCCAGCAGCCAAGTTCACGGGGAGACCCAGTACTTC
j_call: TRBJ2-5; v_call: TRBV7-3; d_call: TRBD2; cdr3_aa: CASSPNWGGSLQYF; cdr3_nt: TGTGCCAGCAGCCCGAATTGGGGGGGATCGTTACAGTACTTC
j_call: TRBJ2-7; v_call: TRBV7-2; d_call: -; cdr3_aa: CASNNLGGLGEQYF; cdr3_nt: TGTGCCAGCAACAATTTGGGGGGGCTGGGAGAGCAGTACTTC
j_call: TRBJ1-1; v_call: TRBV30; d_call: -; cdr3_aa: CAWSVRLGTEAFF; cdr3_nt: TGTGCCTGGAGTGTCCGTCTCGGCACTGAAGCTTTCTTT
j_call: TRBJ2-7; v_call: TRBV7-2; d_call: -; cdr3_aa: CASSSRDSYEQYF; cdr3_nt: TGTGCCAGCAGCTCCCGGGACTCCTACGAGCAGTACTTC
j_call: TRBJ2-2; v_call: TRBV19; d_call: TRBD2; cdr3_aa: CASSVLAGIDTGELFF; cdr3_nt: TGTGCCAGTAGTGTTCTAGCGGGAATAGACACCGGGGAGCTGTTTTTT
j_call: TRBJ2-7; v_call: TRBV19; d_call: TRBD1; cdr3_aa: CASSIRQGTTYEQYF; cdr3_nt: TGTGCCAGTAGTATTCGACAGGGTACCACCTACGAGCAGTACTTC
j_call: TRBJ1-5; v_call: TRBV2; d_call: -; cdr3_aa: CASSPGHFQPQHF; cdr3_nt: TGTGCCAGCAGTCCGGGACATTTCCAGCCCCAGCATTTT
j_call: TRBJ2-4; v_call: TRBV7-8; d_call: -; cdr3_aa: CASSFDTQNIQYF; cdr3_nt: TGTGCCAGCAGCTTCGACACACAAAACATTCAGTACTTC
j_call: TRBJ2-1; v_call: TRBV10-3; d_call: TRBD2; cdr3_aa: CTASREGGKEQFF; cdr3_nt: TGTACCGCCTCCCGGGAGGGAGGGAAGGAGCAGTTCTTC
j_call: TRBJ2-5; v_call: TRBV28; d_call: -; cdr3_aa: CASSTVGWERNLSEETQYF; cdr3_nt: TGTGCCAGCAGCACGGTCGGGTGGGAGAGGAATTTATCGGAAGAGACCCAGTACTTC
j_call: TRBJ2-6; v_call: TRBV6-4; d_call: -; cdr3_aa: CASATTEGANVLTF; cdr3_nt: TGTGCCAGCGCCACGACTGAGGGGGCCAACGTCCTGACTTTC
j_call: TRBJ1-2; v_call: TRBV6-4; d_call: TRBD1; cdr3_aa: CASSAQFGTDYGYTF; cdr3_nt: TGTGCCAGCAGTGCCCAGTTCGGGACAGACTATGGCTACACCTTC
j_call: TRBJ1-3; v_call: TRBV6-5; d_call: -; cdr3_aa: CASSYSRGSGNTIYF; cdr3_nt: TGTGCCAGCAGTTACTCCAGGGGCTCTGGAAACACCATATATTTT
j_call: TRBJ1-5; v_call: TRBV7-2; d_call: TRBD1; cdr3_aa: CASGLTTGNQPQHF; cdr3_nt: TGTGCCAGCGGGCTCACGACAGGGAATCAGCCCCAGCATTTT
j_call: TRBJ2-1; v_call: TRBV9; d_call: TRBD2; cdr3_aa: CASSVNSGGSYNEQFF; cdr3_nt: TGTGCCAGCAGCGTAAATAGCGGGGGCTCCTACAATGAGCAGTTCTTC
j_call: TRBJ1-6; v_call: TRBV11-3; d_call: TRBD1; cdr3_aa: CASSLMTGRNSPLHF; cdr3_nt: TGTGCCAGCAGCCTGATGACAGGGCGAAATTCACCCCTCCACTTT
j_call: TRBJ1-1; v_call: TRBV7-8; d_call: -; cdr3_aa: CASSLAPGEAFF; cdr3_nt: TGTGCCAGCAGCTTAGCCCCAGGTGAAGCTTTCTTT
j_call: TRBJ2-7; v_call: TRBV9; d_call: TRBD2; cdr3_aa: CASSVFSGRGEQYF; cdr3_nt: TGTGCCAGCAGCGTATTTAGCGGGAGAGGCGAGCAGTACTTC
j_call: TRBJ1-2; v_call: TRBV19; d_call: -; cdr3_aa: CASKPPGVIYGYTF; cdr3_nt: TGTGCCAGTAAGCCGCCAGGGGTGATTTATGGCTACACCTTC
j_call: TRBJ1-2; v_call: TRBV2; d_call: TRBD1; cdr3_aa: CASSTTGTGGGGYTF; cdr3_nt: TGTGCCAGCAGTACGACAGGGACGGGAGGGGGGGGCTACACCTTC
j_call: TRBJ1-1; v_call: TRBV5-1; d_call: -; cdr3_aa: CASSFIGARDTEAFF; cdr3_nt: TGCGCCAGCAGCTTTATCGGTGCACGGGACACTGAAGCTTTCTTT